The rows below give T cell receptor beta chains drawn from one sample of a study of Ad26.COV2.S vaccination and SARS-CoV-2 variants. Data came from immunoSEQ multiplex PCR; TCRdb stores just in-frame clones and leaves some out. The table has some 330,000 clones, under 90% seen once. Sequenced here: peripheral blood, sampled in a trial of Ad26.COV2.S vaccine versus placebo. Every receptor here comes from a person aged 18-65 years who received the Ad26.COV2.S COVID-19 vaccine or a placebo. Each CDR3 is given with its conserved first and last residue. Each record gives: V gene, J gene, clone size, CDR3 protein. Only part of the rows carry a size: once, few, many, or a class if the clone is expanded.

V: TRBV5-1; J: TRBJ2-7; size: NA; CDR3: CASSPSGRDYEQYF
V: TRBV19; J: TRBJ2-3; size: NA; CDR3: CASSIVAGGKTDTQYF
V: TRBV7-2; J: TRBJ2-1; size: NA; CDR3: CASSLDASGQSNEQFF
V: TRBV6-5; J: TRBJ2-5; size: NA; CDR3: CASRWGQTETQYF
V: TRBV5-1; J: TRBJ2-4; size: once; CDR3: CASSLDRGRDLQYF
V: TRBV4-1; J: TRBJ1-2; size: few; CDR3: CASSQGGANYGYTF
V: TRBV5-5; J: TRBJ1-2; size: NA; CDR3: CASSLGHPSYGYTF
V: TRBV9; J: TRBJ2-2; size: NA; CDR3: CASSRGGRPGELFF
V: TRBV4-3; J: TRBJ1-2; size: few; CDR3: CASSLRDSANYGYTF
V: TRBV27; J: TRBJ2-1; size: NA; CDR3: CASSEVLAGIEQFF
V: TRBV28; J: TRBJ1-2; size: NA; CDR3: CASSFSGDGYTF
V: TRBV5-1; J: TRBJ2-3; size: many; CDR3: CASSFTGGPADTQYF
V: TRBV7-9; J: TRBJ1-5; size: once; CDR3: CASSLVAGTGGGGQPQHF
V: TRBV7-2; J: TRBJ1-1; size: NA; CDR3: CATKQGLGGNTEAFF
V: TRBV15; J: TRBJ2-2; size: NA; CDR3: CATSRDHPVINTGELFF
V: TRBV9; J: TRBJ1-1; size: NA; CDR3: CASSVVAGGTEAFF
V: TRBV5-1; J: TRBJ2-3; size: NA; CDR3: CASSLDRAREADTQYF
V: TRBV7-9; J: TRBJ1-1; size: NA; CDR3: CASSFWPDTEAFF
V: TRBV5-1; J: TRBJ2-3; size: NA; CDR3: CASSLSRQGSTDTQYF
V: TRBV29-1; J: TRBJ1-1; size: NA; CDR3: CSVAYSGGYTEAFF
V: TRBV11-3; J: TRBJ1-1; size: NA; CDR3: CASSLGLGEAFF
V: TRBV4-2; J: TRBJ1-4; size: NA; CDR3: CASSPYGGRDEKLFF
V: TRBV6-2/TRBV6-3; J: TRBJ1-5; size: NA; CDR3: CASSSWSGLEKYSNQPQHF
V: TRBV4-1; J: TRBJ2-4; size: NA; CDR3: CASSQGTSGSGGAKNIQYF
V: TRBV6-5; J: TRBJ1-1; size: NA; CDR3: CASSYEGRTEAFF
V: TRBV4-3; J: TRBJ1-2; size: NA; CDR3: CASSQDPRPSGSGYTF
V: TRBV10-3; J: TRBJ2-1; size: NA; CDR3: CAISWTPGAGEQFF
V: TRBV18; J: TRBJ1-5; size: NA; CDR3: CASSPPDVEGQPQHF
V: TRBV18; J: TRBJ2-1; size: NA; CDR3: CASSPLGTESFSYNEQFF
V: TRBV7-9; J: TRBJ2-7; size: once; CDR3: CASSLVVMWDADSYEQYF
V: TRBV7-2; J: TRBJ2-1; size: NA; CDR3: CASSPHRINEQFF
V: TRBV10-3; J: TRBJ2-1; size: NA; CDR3: CAIRGGLDNNEQFF
V: TRBV27; J: TRBJ2-5; size: NA; CDR3: CASSSGQGLQETQYF
V: TRBV6-5; J: TRBJ1-2; size: once; CDR3: CASRTESPSYGYTF
V: TRBV25-1; J: TRBJ1-3; size: NA; CDR3: CASSEIRGGTADTIYF
V: TRBV5-1; J: TRBJ2-5; size: NA; CDR3: CASHRTPQETQYF
V: TRBV14; J: TRBJ1-1; size: NA; CDR3: CASSQDMTGRAFF
V: TRBV11-2; J: TRBJ1-3; size: NA; CDR3: CASSLVRGSGNTIYF
V: TRBV27; J: TRBJ2-3; size: NA; CDR3: CASSFLAVPTDTQYF
V: TRBV12-3/TRBV12-4; J: TRBJ1-2; size: NA; CDR3: CASSFPGGIVYTF
V: TRBV7-2; J: TRBJ1-5; size: NA; CDR3: CASGSPGLTQHF
V: TRBV5-6; J: TRBJ2-7; size: NA; CDR3: CASSLIVRDEQYF
V: TRBV19; J: TRBJ2-2; size: once; CDR3: CASRGGLAGSNTGELFF
V: TRBV4-1; J: TRBJ1-1; size: NA; CDR3: CASSQEGAVEGTEAFF
V: TRBV6-5; J: TRBJ1-6; size: NA; CDR3: CASSSTGNDNSPLHF
V: TRBV6-5; J: TRBJ2-3; size: once; CDR3: CASKAVTSTDTQYF
V: TRBV29-1; J: TRBJ1-4; size: NA; CDR3: CSGGGRANEKLFF
V: TRBV21-1; J: TRBJ2-7; size: NA; CDR3: CASRGRKGDRGYEQYF
V: TRBV19; J: TRBJ2-6; size: NA; CDR3: CASRNSGANVLTF
V: TRBV5-1; J: TRBJ2-2; size: NA; CDR3: CASSFMVTGELFF
V: TRBV7-9; J: TRBJ2-3; size: NA; CDR3: CASSPGRGTDTQYF
V: TRBV4-1; J: TRBJ1-1; size: NA; CDR3: CASSPGQMNTEAFF
V: TRBV27; J: TRBJ1-2; size: NA; CDR3: CASSRRAGPGANYGYTF
V: TRBV5-1; J: TRBJ2-5; size: NA; CDR3: CASRQPGQQETQYF
V: TRBV13; J: TRBJ1-1; size: NA; CDR3: CASSLDGGGWTEAFF
V: TRBV7-2; J: TRBJ2-1; size: NA; CDR3: CASSLGTSGKNEQFF